A single sample gave rise to the 5 T cell receptor beta chains below, sequenced in a study of OX40 agonist ivuxolimab in advanced cancers. The table came from immunoSEQ multiplex PCR; TCRdb's copy has only in-frame clones and leaves some out. The sample carries 22,000 or so clones, 86% recorded once. The input for sequencing was CD4+ or CD8+ T cells sorted from blood, taken in a trial of the OX40 agonist ivuxolimab. The receptors originated from an adult with an advanced solid tumor such as melanoma, head and neck, liver or kidney cancer.

DNA of the CDR3: TGCAGCGTTGAAGGGGGAACCTACGAGCAGTACTTC. It is translated as CSVEGGTYEQYF. The chain employs TRBV29-1 and TRBJ2-7; D is unclear. The length of the CDR3 is 12 residues. V lost 1 base and J lost 2, with 6 bases in between. From germline, CDR1 is SQVTM and CDR2 ANQGSEA.

This clone was seen just once. This sequence joins TRBV10-2 and TRBJ2-7, with TRBD2 matching 7 bases. V trimming: 7 bases; J trimming: 5 bases; junction bases outside the gene matches: 5. Germline CDR1 WSHSY, CDR2 SAAADI. This CDR3 is built from 12 residues. The CDR3 DNA is TGCGCCAGCAACGGAGCGGGGAACGAGCAGTACTTC. This encodes CASNGAGNEQYF.

J is TRBJ2-1 and V is TRBV7-3; 12 nucleotides match TRBD2. The germline V gene encodes CDR1 SGHTA and CDR2 FQGTGA. Trimming removed 5 bases from V and 9 bases from J; junction bases left unmatched: 11. CDR3 size: 16 residues. CDR3 amino acids: CASSATLAGGTGEQFF. The CDR3 DNA reads as TGTGCCAGCAGCGCCACACTAGCGGGGGGAACCGGTGAGCAGTTCTTC.

The chain links TRBV13 to TRBJ2-3; maybe TRBD2 (7 bases). The CDR3 consists of 16 residues. CDR1 is PRHDT and CDR2 is FYEKMQ in the germline V gene (reference sequence). V was shortened by 2 bases and J by 0 bases, with 12 bases between the two germline ends. The CDR3 DNA sequence: TGTGCCAGCAGCTTATCGGGCGGGGGCAGCACAGATACGCAGTATTTT. It yields the protein CASSLSGGGSTDTQYF.

The chain couples TRBV9 to TRBJ1-1; D is possibly TRBD1 (6 bases). This CDR3 contains 15 residues. Germline values: CDR1 SGDLS, CDR2 YYNGEE. Deletions cut 2 bases from V and 1 base from J, with 12 bases between. The CDR3: CASSVTGTPNTEAFF. The CDR3 DNA reads TGTGCCAGCAGCGTGACCGGGACACCGAACACTGAAGCTTTCTTT.